A selection of T cell receptor beta chains follows, all from one sample in a study of blood T cells in healthy people across ages. TCRdb reprocessed the 5' RACE reads via MiXCR and lists one record per CDR3 protein. This sample has about 590,000 distinct CDR3 sequences, with approximately 30% found just once. The sample was blood. Receptors originate from an elderly woman in good health. Both conserved end residues are part of each CDR3. A D gene is named only where the DNA matches it firmly. Size tells how often a clone was seen (once, few, many) or the class of an expanded clone, and some rows leave it out.

abundance: many
j_gene: TRBJ2-3
d_gene: .
v_gene: TRBV20-1
CDR3aa: CSATGGHTDTQYF
CDR3nt: TGCAGTGCTACCGGGGGGCATACAGATACGCAGTATTTT

abundance: .
j_gene: TRBJ2-2
d_gene: .
v_gene: TRBV12-3/TRBV12-4
CDR3aa: CASSLEVSRGTGELFF
CDR3nt: TGTGCCAGCAGTTTAGAAGTCTCTAGGGGGACCGGGGAGCTGTTTTTT

abundance: .
j_gene: TRBJ2-3
d_gene: .
v_gene: TRBV20-1
CDR3aa: CSASQGSTDTQYF
CDR3nt: TGCAGTGCTAGTCAGGGCAGCACAGATACGCAGTATTTT

abundance: .
j_gene: TRBJ2-5
d_gene: .
v_gene: TRBV7-8
CDR3aa: CVTTGVSSYGQYF
CDR3nt: TGTGTGACGACAGGAGTGTCGTCCTACGGGCAGTACTTC

abundance: few
j_gene: TRBJ1-2
d_gene: TRBD1
v_gene: TRBV30
CDR3aa: CACDRVYGYTF
CDR3nt: TGTGCCTGTGACAGGGTCTATGGCTACACCTTC

abundance: once
j_gene: TRBJ2-7
d_gene: TRBD1
v_gene: TRBV20-1
CDR3aa: CSADVGQGYEQYF
CDR3nt: TGCAGTGCTGACGTGGGACAGGGTTACGAGCAGTACTTC

abundance: many
j_gene: TRBJ2-3
d_gene: TRBD2
v_gene: TRBV7-2
CDR3aa: CASSLTTSGGLMDTQYF
CDR3nt: TGTGCCAGCAGCCTAACGACTAGCGGGGGGCTCATGGATACGCAGTATTTT

abundance: few
j_gene: TRBJ2-4
d_gene: .
v_gene: TRBV29-1
CDR3aa: CSVEDSRNIQYF
CDR3nt: TGCAGCGTTGAAGATTCGCGGAACATTCAGTACTTC

abundance: .
j_gene: TRBJ2-3
d_gene: .
v_gene: TRBV7-9
CDR3aa: CASRDKPYGVNTDTQYF
CDR3nt: TGTGCCAGCAGAGACAAGCCCTACGGGGTCAACACAGATACGCAGTATTTT

abundance: many
j_gene: TRBJ2-1
d_gene: .
v_gene: TRBV9
CDR3aa: CASSVGPGLSPSSYNEQFF
CDR3nt: TGTGCCAGCAGCGTAGGGCCCGGCCTTTCCCCGAGCTCCTACAATGAGCAGTTCTTC

abundance: many
j_gene: TRBJ1-1
d_gene: .
v_gene: TRBV5-1
CDR3aa: CASSPTSGTEAFF
CDR3nt: TGCGCCAGCAGCCCGACGTCGGGGACTGAAGCTTTCTTT

abundance: many
j_gene: TRBJ2-7
d_gene: TRBD1
v_gene: TRBV2
CDR3aa: CASSEGTGWYEQYF
CDR3nt: TGTGCCAGCAGTGAAGGGACAGGGTGGTACGAGCAGTACTTC

abundance: few
j_gene: TRBJ2-5
d_gene: TRBD1
v_gene: TRBV4-1
CDR3aa: CASSLDRTQETQYF
CDR3nt: TGCGCCAGCAGCCTGGACAGGACCCAAGAGACCCAGTACTTC

abundance: few
j_gene: TRBJ2-5
d_gene: .
v_gene: TRBV5-6
CDR3aa: CASSQSPYQETQYF
CDR3nt: TGTGCCAGCAGCCAATCACCGTACCAAGAGACCCAGTACTTC

abundance: few
j_gene: TRBJ1-5
d_gene: .
v_gene: TRBV11-2
CDR3aa: CASSPRAPGSQPQHF
CDR3nt: TGTGCCAGCAGCCCTAGGGCTCCAGGCTCTCAGCCCCAGCATTTT

abundance: many
j_gene: TRBJ1-2
d_gene: TRBD1
v_gene: TRBV6-5
CDR3aa: CASRMTGDGGYTF
CDR3nt: TGTGCCAGCAGAATGACAGGGGACGGTGGCTACACCTTC

abundance: .
j_gene: TRBJ1-4
d_gene: .
v_gene: TRBV12-3/TRBV12-4
CDR3aa: CASSLAGLGEKLFF
CDR3nt: TGTGCCAGCAGTTTGGCGGGGTTAGGTGAAAAACTGTTTTTT

abundance: few
j_gene: TRBJ1-2
d_gene: .
v_gene: TRBV2
CDR3aa: CASRMNNYGYTF
CDR3nt: TGTGCCAGCCGCATGAATAACTATGGCTACACCTTC

abundance: .
j_gene: TRBJ2-5
d_gene: TRBD2
v_gene: TRBV7-2
CDR3aa: CASSTSGGPHFNEQYF
CDR3nt: TGTGCCAGCAGTACTAGCGGGGGGCCCCACTTCAATGAGCAGTACTTC

abundance: .
j_gene: TRBJ2-1
d_gene: TRBD1
v_gene: TRBV20-1
CDR3aa: CSARDKGTGTSVFF
CDR3nt: TGCAGTGCTAGAGATAAGGGGACAGGGACTTCAGTGTTCTTC

abundance: .
j_gene: TRBJ2-5
d_gene: TRBD1
v_gene: TRBV11-2
CDR3aa: CASSRGQGAGEQYF
CDR3nt: TGTGCCAGCAGCAGGGGACAGGGGGCGGGAGAGCAGTACTTC

abundance: many
j_gene: TRBJ2-1
d_gene: TRBD1
v_gene: TRBV4-2
CDR3aa: CASSPGTANEQFF
CDR3nt: TGTGCCAGCAGCCCCGGGACAGCCAATGAGCAGTTCTTC

abundance: many
j_gene: TRBJ2-7
d_gene: .
v_gene: TRBV15
CDR3aa: CATSRGSSYEQYF
CDR3nt: TGTGCCACCAGCCGTGGGTCATCCTACGAGCAGTACTTC

abundance: many
j_gene: TRBJ2-5
d_gene: TRBD2
v_gene: TRBV7-3
CDR3aa: CASSLSGGTQETQYF
CDR3nt: TGTGCCAGCAGCTTGAGCGGGGGGACCCAAGAGACCCAGTACTTC

abundance: many
j_gene: TRBJ1-5
d_gene: .
v_gene: TRBV6-1
CDR3aa: CASSVSQGNQPQHF
CDR3nt: TGTGCCAGCAGTGTTAGTCAGGGGAATCAGCCCCAGCATTTT

abundance: few
j_gene: TRBJ2-2
d_gene: .
v_gene: TRBV5-5
CDR3aa: CASSFSSTGELFF
CDR3nt: TGTGCCAGCAGCTTTAGTTCCACCGGGGAGCTGTTTTTT

abundance: many
j_gene: TRBJ1-5
d_gene: .
v_gene: TRBV2
CDR3aa: CASTREGGNQPQHF
CDR3nt: TGTGCCAGCACCCGGGAGGGGGGGAATCAGCCCCAGCATTTT

abundance: many
j_gene: TRBJ2-3
d_gene: .
v_gene: TRBV29-1
CDR3aa: CSVERQSTDTQYF
CDR3nt: TGCAGCGTTGAACGGCAATCCACAGATACGCAGTATTTT

abundance: few
j_gene: TRBJ2-1
d_gene: TRBD1
v_gene: TRBV12-3/TRBV12-4
CDR3aa: CASSPRTGGGNEQFF
CDR3nt: TGTGCCAGCAGTCCGCGGACAGGGGGCGGGAATGAGCAGTTCTTC

abundance: .
j_gene: TRBJ2-5
d_gene: .
v_gene: TRBV13
CDR3aa: CASSQRVRVAMGEQYF
CDR3nt: TGTGCCAGCAGTCAAAGGGTCCGGGTCGCGATGGGGGAGCAGTACTTC

abundance: many
j_gene: TRBJ2-7
d_gene: .
v_gene: TRBV6-6
CDR3aa: CASSTTYEQYF
CDR3nt: TGTGCCAGCAGTACAACCTACGAGCAGTACTTC

abundance: once
j_gene: TRBJ2-5
d_gene: .
v_gene: TRBV24-1
CDR3aa: CATNRRGEETQYF
CDR3nt: TGTGCCACCAACAGGCGGGGCGAAGAGACCCAGTACTTC

abundance: many
j_gene: TRBJ1-5
d_gene: .
v_gene: TRBV6-5
CDR3aa: CASSSGNRNQPQHF
CDR3nt: TGTGCCAGCAGTTCAGGGAACCGCAATCAGCCCCAGCATTTT

abundance: .
j_gene: TRBJ2-1
d_gene: TRBD1
v_gene: TRBV5-6
CDR3aa: CVSSWDSRSTYNEQFF
CDR3nt: TGTGTCAGCAGTTGGGACAGCCGTTCTACCTACAATGAGCAGTTCTTC

abundance: many
j_gene: TRBJ1-6
d_gene: .
v_gene: TRBV12-3/TRBV12-4
CDR3aa: CASSSATGPGSPLHF
CDR3nt: TGTGCCAGCAGCTCAGCAACAGGGCCGGGTTCACCCCTCCACTTT

abundance: many
j_gene: TRBJ2-3
d_gene: .
v_gene: TRBV7-2
CDR3aa: CASSLQASGTDTQYF
CDR3nt: TGTGCCAGCAGCTTACAGGCTAGCGGCACAGATACGCAGTATTTT

abundance: few
j_gene: TRBJ2-2
d_gene: .
v_gene: TRBV18
CDR3aa: CASSLGGATNTGELFF
CDR3nt: TGTGCCAGCTCACTTGGGGGGGCCACGAACACCGGGGAGCTGTTTTTT

abundance: few
j_gene: TRBJ2-1
d_gene: .
v_gene: TRBV28
CDR3aa: CASSRESPIGLEQFF
CDR3nt: TGTGCCAGCAGTCGGGAGAGTCCGATCGGTCTCGAGCAGTTCTTC

abundance: .
j_gene: TRBJ1-3
d_gene: .
v_gene: TRBV27
CDR3aa: CASSSVWTGNTIYF
CDR3nt: TGTGCCAGCAGTTCGGTTTGGACTGGAAACACCATATATTTT

abundance: .
j_gene: TRBJ2-2
d_gene: .
v_gene: TRBV3-1
CDR3aa: CASSQQAGVTGELFF
CDR3nt: TGTGCCAGCAGCCAGCAGGCAGGGGTCACCGGGGAGCTGTTTTTT